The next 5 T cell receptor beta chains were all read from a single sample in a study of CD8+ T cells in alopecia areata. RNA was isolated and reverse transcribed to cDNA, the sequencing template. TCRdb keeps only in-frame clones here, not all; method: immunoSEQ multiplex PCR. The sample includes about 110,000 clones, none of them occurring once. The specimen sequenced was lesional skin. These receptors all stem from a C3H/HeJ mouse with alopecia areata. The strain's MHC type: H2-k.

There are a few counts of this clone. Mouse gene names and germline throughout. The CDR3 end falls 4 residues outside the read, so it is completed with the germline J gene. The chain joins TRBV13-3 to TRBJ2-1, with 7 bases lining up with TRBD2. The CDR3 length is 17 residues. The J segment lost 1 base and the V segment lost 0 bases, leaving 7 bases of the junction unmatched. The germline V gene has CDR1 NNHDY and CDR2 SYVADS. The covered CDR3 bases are TGTGCCAGCAGTGATGCCATGGGGGGTCAAAACTATGCT. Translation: CASSDAMGGQNYA. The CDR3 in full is CASSDAMGGQNYAEQFF.

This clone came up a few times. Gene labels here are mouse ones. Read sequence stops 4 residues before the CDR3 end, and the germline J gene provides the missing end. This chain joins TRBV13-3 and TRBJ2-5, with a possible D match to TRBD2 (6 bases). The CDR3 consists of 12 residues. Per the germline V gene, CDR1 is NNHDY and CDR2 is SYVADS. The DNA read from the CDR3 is TGTGCCAGCAGTGAAGGACTGGAC. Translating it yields CASSEGLD. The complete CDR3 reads CASSEGLDTQYF. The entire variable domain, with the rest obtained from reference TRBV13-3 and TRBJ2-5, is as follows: EAAVTQSPRSKVAVTGGKVTLSCHQTNNHDYMYWYRQDTGHGLRLIHYSYVADSTEKGDIPDGYKASRPSQENFSLILELASLSQTAVYFCASSEGLDTQYFGPGTRLLVL.

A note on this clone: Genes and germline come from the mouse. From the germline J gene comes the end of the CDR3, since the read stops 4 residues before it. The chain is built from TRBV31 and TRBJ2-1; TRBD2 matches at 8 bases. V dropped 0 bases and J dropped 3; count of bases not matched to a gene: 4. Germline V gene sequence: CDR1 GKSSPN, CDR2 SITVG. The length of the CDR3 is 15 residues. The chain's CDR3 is CAWSLLGGSYAEQFF. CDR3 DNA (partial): TGTGCCTGGAGTCTATTGGGGGGGTCCTATGCT.

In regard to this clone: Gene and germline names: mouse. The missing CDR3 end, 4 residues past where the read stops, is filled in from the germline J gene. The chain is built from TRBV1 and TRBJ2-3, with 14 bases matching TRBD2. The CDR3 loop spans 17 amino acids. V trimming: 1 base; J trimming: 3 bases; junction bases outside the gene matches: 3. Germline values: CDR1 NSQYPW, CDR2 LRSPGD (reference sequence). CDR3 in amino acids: CTCSAAGTGGAAETLYF. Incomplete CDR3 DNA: TGCACCTGCAGTGCAGCCGGGACTGGGGGGGCGGCAGAA.

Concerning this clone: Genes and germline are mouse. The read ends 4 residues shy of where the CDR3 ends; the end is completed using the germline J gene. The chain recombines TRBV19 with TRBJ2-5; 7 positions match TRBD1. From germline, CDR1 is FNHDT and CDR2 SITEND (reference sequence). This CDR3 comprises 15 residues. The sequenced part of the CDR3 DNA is TGTGCCAGCAGTATTGAGGGAACAGGGGAGGAC. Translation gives CASSIEGTGED. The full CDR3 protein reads CASSIEGTGEDTQYF.